A selection of T cell receptor beta chains follows, all from one sample in a study of blood T cell repertoires in COVID-19. Only in-frame clones appear in the TCRdb table, and some are missing; sequencing was by immunoSEQ multiplex PCR. The table shows about 83,000 clones, with about 92% occurring only once. Input material: peripheral blood. These receptors came from a woman older than 75 with active or convalescent COVID-19. CDR3s include the opening cysteine and the closing phenylalanine or tryptophan. The order of the fields is V gene, J gene, CDR3 protein.

TRBV5-4	TRBJ2-5	CASSSPGQGGETQYF
TRBV4-3	TRBJ1-5	CASSQQQGLGEPQHF
TRBV11-2	TRBJ2-5	CASSLAGTTQYF
TRBV28	TRBJ1-2	CASSPGTSYGYTF
TRBV24-1	TRBJ2-7	CATSDEQGAGYEQYF
TRBV6-5	TRBJ1-1	CASSSFGTGNTEAFF
TRBV27	TRBJ1-5	CASSPETGRQPQHF
TRBV6-2/TRBV6-3	TRBJ1-1	CASSSDRGRVWDTEAFF
TRBV24-1	TRBJ1-4	CATSAGQSTNEKLFF
TRBV7-9	TRBJ1-2	CASSSSYPGTGKKGYGYTF
TRBV21-1	TRBJ1-3	CASILGAMSSGNTIYF
TRBV6-5	TRBJ2-5	CASSYIGGGNQETQYF
TRBV28	TRBJ1-3	CASREQGAKNTIYF
TRBV4-3	TRBJ1-3	CASSQDARTGGAGNTIYF
TRBV6-2/TRBV6-3	TRBJ1-5	CASSFHLQGGGNQPQHF
TRBV12-3/TRBV12-4	TRBJ1-4	CASRLQGFEKLFF
TRBV9	TRBJ2-2	CASSGQTGKDTGELFF
TRBV28	TRBJ1-1	CASSQPTENTEAFF
TRBV9	TRBJ1-5	CASSDGQVGQPQHF
TRBV24-1	TRBJ1-5	CATSDRGIQPQHF
TRBV30	TRBJ1-2	CALGAVANYGYTF
TRBV4-3	TRBJ1-2	CASSQDTVRRERGGYTF
TRBV27	TRBJ1-6	CASSEDRGNSPLHF
TRBV6-5	TRBJ1-1	CASTPAGLGAFF
TRBV19	TRBJ1-2	CASSLGQQHYGYTF
TRBV5-8	TRBJ2-5	CASSLTGRWEETQYF
TRBV6-5	TRBJ1-2	CASFRGGRGYTF
TRBV7-2	TRBJ2-5	CASSLAGPKETQYF
TRBV7-6	TRBJ1-2	CASSSLTGEHYGYTF
TRBV4-3	TRBJ2-5	CASSQEFPRLAGGKETQYF
TRBV5-6	TRBJ2-2	CASSPGTGTGELFF
TRBV28	TRBJ2-7	CASSPGTAQGGRDEQYF
TRBV24-1	TRBJ2-1	CATSDPIGGGGYTYNEQFF
TRBV5-8	TRBJ1-1	CASTLGHLNTEAFF
TRBV9	TRBJ2-3	CASSVNQGGTDTQYF
TRBV9	TRBJ1-3	CASSVEGQGGNTIYF
TRBV27	TRBJ2-7	CASSLGRGYEQYF
TRBV9	TRBJ2-1	CASSPRTSRNEQFF
TRBV9	TRBJ1-6	CASSATGGWNSPLHF
TRBV6-1	TRBJ1-1	CASSDFGRGGAEAFF
TRBV11-2	TRBJ1-4	CASSLGGNEKLFF
TRBV12-3/TRBV12-4	TRBJ1-2	CASAGAGYTF
TRBV11-1	TRBJ2-5	CASSATGYQETQYF
TRBV7-2	TRBJ2-5	CASSFGGQQETQYF
TRBV28	TRBJ1-3	CASSPGTASGNTIYF
TRBV18	TRBJ2-7	CASSPEMGQAYEQYF
TRBV6-5	TRBJ1-6	CASSLGRTGNSPLHF
TRBV3-1/TRBV3-2	TRBJ2-3	CASSPWVGGRTDTQYF
TRBV4-2	TRBJ2-7	CASSQDTASSYEQYF
TRBV14	TRBJ1-1	CASSQVRWYGTEAFF
TRBV5-4	TRBJ1-2	CASSLPRQGNYGYTF
TRBV20-1	TRBJ1-2	CSARDPRGYTF
TRBV27	TRBJ2-7	CASRGTADQEQYF
TRBV10-3	TRBJ1-4	CAISESARTEGKLFF
TRBV15	TRBJ2-3	CATSRDKISGGAADTQYF
TRBV11-2	TRBJ1-6	CASSLVPTAGKNSPLHF
TRBV28	TRBJ1-3	CASSTPGTGGNTIYF
TRBV5-4	TRBJ2-5	CASSLGRDSEETQYF
TRBV28	TRBJ1-5	CASSEGVQPQHF